This TCR beta chain was documented in a study of shared clonotypes between healthy human individuals. Study information: Each donor's CD8 memory used one plate, CD8 naive two, each CD4 subset three.

Points from the study as a whole: Clonotypes that were shared across a few donors made up about 4.5% of naive CD4 clonotypes. Incompleteness in sorted-subset sequencing, despite large depth, was shown by rarefaction. With few donors, the genetic and exposure-history diversity represented was limited.

Positively selected for CCR7, the CD45RO-negative cells used as naive CD8 cells excluded terminally differentiated effector memory CD45RA+ cells. Assay used: immunoSEQ multiplex PCR; TCRdb lists only in-frame clones, some missing. The sample consists of about 1.9 million clones, about 94% of them appearing once. About this clone itself: Its matching antigen is unknown.

This CDR3 comprises 14 residues. Germline V lookup: CDR1 MNHEY, CDR2 SMNVEV (reference sequence). The sequenced material came from naive CD8+ T cells from PBMCs. This chain connects TRBV27 to TRBJ2-5; D is tentatively TRBD1 or TRBD2 (6 bases each). The J call may be incorrect, as the DNA end agrees better with TRBJ2-7. The origin of this receptor is a man between 18 and 35 years old in good health. Some clones in this sample may be carry-over from other donors' samples. The CDR3 DNA is TGTGCCAGCAGCCCCCACCGGGGGCCCTACGAGCAGTACTTC. Protein product: CASSPHRGPYEQYF.